The source of this TCR beta chain is a study of identical twins. V was pared by 8 bases and J by 10 bases, with 15 bases between. This CDR3 contains 12 residues. This clonotype was seen only a few times. No antigen is known for it. Study-wide results and caveats: Insertions ran lower in abundant cord blood beta clonotypes, though not in memory repertoires. Diverse VJ usage suggested most zero-insertion clonotypes were not invariant T cells.

TCRdb passed the 5' RACE reads through MiXCR, listing each CDR3 protein once. The sample shows over 500,000 distinct CDR3 sequences, about 20% of them seen only once. The sample was also linked to a second study, of T cells expressing NK-cell markers. Turning to that study: Alpha-beta TCR T cells were the sole sorting target in several experiments, owing to an anti-gamma-delta TCR antibody.

This receptor was obtained from a woman aged 18-29 years in good health. This chain joins TRBV12-3 or TRBV12-4 and TRBJ1-5, with D possibly matching TRBD1 (6 bases). Sequencing was done on a sample of CD4+ T cells sorted from blood. The CDR3 DNA sequence: TGTGCCAGCCGGCTACAAGGGGGACCCCAGCATTTT. Protein product: CASRLQGGPQHF.